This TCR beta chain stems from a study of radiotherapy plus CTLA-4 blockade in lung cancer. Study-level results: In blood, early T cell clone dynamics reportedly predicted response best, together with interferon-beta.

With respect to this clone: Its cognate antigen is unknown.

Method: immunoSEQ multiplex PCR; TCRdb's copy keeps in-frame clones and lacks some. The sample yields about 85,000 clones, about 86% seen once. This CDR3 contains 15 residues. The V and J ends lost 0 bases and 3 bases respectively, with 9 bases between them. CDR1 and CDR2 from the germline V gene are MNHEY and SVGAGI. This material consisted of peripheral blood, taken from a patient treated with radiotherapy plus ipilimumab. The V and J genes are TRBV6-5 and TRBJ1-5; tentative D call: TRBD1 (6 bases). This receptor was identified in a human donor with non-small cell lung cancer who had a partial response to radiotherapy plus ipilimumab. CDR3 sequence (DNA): TGTGCCAGCAGTTACTCGAGGACAGTCAATCAGCCCCAGCATTTT. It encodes CASSYSRTVNQPQHF.